The 6 T cell receptor beta chains below all came from one sample that was sequenced in a study of beta chain features in type 1 diabetes. Overall study findings and caveats: In all four CD4+ subsets, TCRB CDR3 length was significantly, moderately reduced in type 1 diabetes.

TCRB transcripts that were expressed got sequenced, as all of the isolated RNA had been reverse transcribed. Here immunoSEQ multiplex PCR was the method, and the copy in TCRdb shows in-frame clones only, minus some. The data show 400,000 or so clones, 8.5% to 10% seen once. These receptors' targets are unknown. Sequencing was carried out using central memory CD4+ T cells from blood. The receptors shown here come from a man between 25 and 39 years old with type 1 diabetes.

This clone was counted at least ten times. At one end the junction does not follow the germline gene, possibly because of a read error. The V call is TRBV7-7, the J call TRBJ2-7; 8 nucleotides match TRBD1. Germline V CDR1 and CDR2: SSHAT, FNYEAQ (reference sequence). This CDR3 has 19 amino acids. As DNA, the CDR3 is TGTGCTAGCAGCCCGCTCGACAGGGGATTTGCCCCTAGCTCCTACGAGCAGTACTTC. Its translation: CASSPLDRGFAPSSYEQYF.

This clone was counted at least ten times. The genes are TRBV7-9 and TRBJ2-5; 9 nucleotides align to TRBD2. Looked up from germline, CDR1 is SEHNR and CDR2 is FQNEAQ (reference sequence). This CDR3 is built from 15 residues. The ends lost 5 bases at V and 4 bases at J; junction bases unmatched: 8. DNA of the CDR3: TGTGCCAGCAGCCCGGGACTAGCCCGGTTAGAGACCCAGTACTTC. Amino acids: CASSPGLARLETQYF.

Only a few counts were recorded for this clone. J is TRBJ2-5 and V is TRBV27; 11 bases map to TRBD2. Per the germline V gene, CDR1 is MNHEY and CDR2 is SMNVEV (reference sequence). V shed 4 bases and J 5 bases; nucleotides not matched to a gene: 3. This CDR3 contains 14 residues. DNA for the CDR3: TGTGCCAGCAGTTCAACTAGCGGGAGTGAGACCCAGTACTTC. It codes for CASSSTSGSETQYF.

This clone was seen more than once but under ten times. The chain couples TRBV25-1 to TRBJ1-1; 8 bases are a match to TRBD1. This CDR3 is built from 13 residues. V was clipped by 4 bases and J by 6 bases; unmatched bases: 4. Germline CDR1 reads MGHDK; CDR2 reads SYGVNS. The CDR3 is CASSGQGAAEAFF. CDR3 bases: TGTGCCAGCAGTGGGCAGGGGGCCGCTGAAGCTTTCTTT.

This clone occurred a few times. This chain joins TRBV6-5 and TRBJ2-3; perhaps D is TRBD1 or TRBD2 (5 bases each). The ends were cut back, 0 bases at V and 3 bases at J, with 10 bases in the middle. CDR1 is MNHEY and CDR2 is SVGAGI in the germline V gene. The CDR3 is 15 residues long. The CDR3 is CASSYSIGATDTQYF. CDR3 DNA sequence: TGTGCCAGCAGTTACTCTATCGGGGCTACAGATACGCAGTATTTT.

V gene TRBV6-5 combines with J gene TRBJ2-1; 15 positions agree with TRBD2. Per germline, CDR1 MNHEY and CDR2 SVGAGI. The CDR3 sequence is 15 residues long. The V gene end was trimmed by 5 bases and the J gene end by 8 bases; junction bases not matched to a gene: 4. The CDR3 DNA reads as TGTGCCAGCAGTGGACTAGCGGGAGGGGGTGATGAGCAGTTCTTC. Protein product: CASSGLAGGGDEQFF.